The 27 T cell receptor beta chains given below trace back to one sample, sequenced in a study of blood T cell repertoires in COVID-19. This table comes from immunoSEQ multiplex PCR, and its TCRdb copy is limited to in-frame clones, with some not included. This table has about 320,000 clones, 70% to 90% appearing once. Sequenced sample: peripheral blood. The receptors shown here come from a man younger than 35 who had recovered from COVID-19.

The J gene is TRBJ2-7, the V gene TRBV3-1 (or the pseudogene TRBV3-2); 9 bases line up with TRBD2. V was clipped by 6 bases and J by 1 base; unmatched bases: 4. CDR3 length: 14 amino acids. Looked up from germline, CDR1 is LGHDT and CDR2 is YNNKEL (reference sequence). The CDR3 is CASSPTSGSYEQYF. CDR3 nucleotide sequence: TGTGCCAGCAGTCCGACTAGCGGATCCTACGAGCAGTACTTC.

This chain connects TRBV4-1 to TRBJ2-1; 10 bases are shared with TRBD2. V lost 4 bases to trimming and J lost 8 bases; unmatched junction nucleotides: 8. The CDR3 is made up of 15 amino acids. Germline CDR1 is MGHRA and CDR2 is YSYEKL. CDR3 DNA sequence: TGCGCCAGCAGCCCTTATCTAGCGGGAGTTGATGAGCAGTTCTTC. This codes for CASSPYLAGVDEQFF.

The chain carries TRBV28 and TRBJ2-7, with TRBD2 matching over 8 bases. Germline V gives CDR1 MDHEN, CDR2 SYDVKM. CDR3 length: 14 residues. Trimming removed 5 bases from V and 5 bases from J; junction bases left unmatched: 8. The CDR3, as DNA: TGTGCCAGCAGTCCCGGGACTAGTAACCACGAGCAGTACTTC. Protein sequence: CASSPGTSNHEQYF.

The V call is TRBV10-3, the J call TRBJ1-1; no definite D call. Germline assignment: CDR1 ENHRY and CDR2 SYGVKD. Trimming took off 0 bases at V and 4 bases at J, with 9 bases between the two ends. CDR3 length equals 14 residues. CDR3 DNA sequence: TGTGCCATCAGTGAGTCGGCGGGTGTCACTGAAGCTTTCTTT. Protein: CAISESAGVTEAFF.

This CDR3 is CASQNRVPNTGELFF. The CDR3 DNA reads TGTGCCAGTCAAAACAGGGTACCGAACACCGGGGAGCTGTTTTTT. The chain is built from TRBV19 and TRBJ2-2, with TRBD1 as a possible D gene (6 bases). The CDR3 consists of 15 residues. Germline V lookup: CDR1 LNHDA, CDR2 SQIVND (reference sequence). Trimming removed 8 bases at V and 0 bases at J, with 13 bases between.

The chain combines TRBV7-8 with TRBJ1-5; D is uncertain. V gave up 5 bases and J gave up 0 bases, with 11 bases separating them. Germline V gene lookup returns CDR1 SGHVS and CDR2 FQNEAQ. This CDR3 is 15 amino acids long. The CDR3 protein is CASSIDTLSNQPQHF. The DNA for the CDR3 is TGTGCCAGCAGCATAGACACCCTTAGCAATCAGCCCCAGCATTTT.

This chain joins TRBV6-5 and TRBJ1-2; 8 positions agree with TRBD1. Looked up from germline, CDR1 is MNHEY and CDR2 is SVGAGI. The CDR3 covers 13 residues. Trimming removed 6 bases from V and 4 bases from J; junction bases left unmatched: 4. The CDR3 protein is CASSRDRGYGYTF. For the CDR3, the DNA is TGTGCCAGCAGCCGTGACAGGGGCTATGGCTACACCTTC.

The genes are TRBV11-2 and TRBJ2-1, with D possibly being TRBD1 (7 bases). CDR3 length: 16 amino acids. Germline V gene data show CDR1 as SGHAT and CDR2 as FQNNGV. Between the trimmed V and J ends, which lost 1 base and 2 bases, there was a span of 12 bases. As DNA, the CDR3 is TGTGCCAGCAGCTTAGGCGGGACAGCTACCTACAATGAGCAGTTCTTC. This translates into CASSLGGTATYNEQFF.

The J gene is TRBJ2-2, the V gene TRBV12-3 or TRBV12-4; D uncertain. The CDR3 length is 13 residues. Trimming shortened V by 3 bases and J by 6 bases, and 8 bases separated the two germline ends. The CDR3 loop is CASSFQVAGELFF. The CDR3 nucleotides are TGTGCCAGCAGTTTTCAGGTTGCCGGGGAGCTGTTTTTT.

This chain connects TRBV5-5 to TRBJ1-3; D remains ambiguous. Looked up from germline, CDR1 is SGHKS and CDR2 is YYEKEE (reference sequence). V was shortened by 1 base and J by 0 bases, with 8 bases between the two germline ends. CDR3 length: 15 residues. The DNA for the CDR3 is TGTGCCAGCAGCTTGACGGCAGGCTCTGGAAACACCATATATTTT. It codes for CASSLTAGSGNTIYF.

The V and J genes are TRBV27 and TRBJ1-1; the match to TRBD1 covers 10 bases. CDR3 size: 12 residues. CDR1 MNHEY and CDR2 SMNVEV come from the germline V gene (reference sequence). Germline trimming cut 2 bases from V and 11 bases from J; bases unmatched to any gene: 2. CDR3 DNA: TGTGCCAGCAGTTTAGGGACAGGGGCCGCTTTCTTT. Protein product: CASSLGTGAAFF.

The chain carries TRBV7-2 and TRBJ1-2; maybe TRBD1 (6 bases). The V and J ends lost 1 base and 8 bases respectively, with 17 bases between them. The CDR3 has 15 amino acids. CDR1 is SGHTA, CDR2 FQGNSA, per germline. The CDR3 is CASSLDVSTGRGYTF. CDR3 nucleotides: TGTGCCAGCAGCTTAGATGTAAGCACAGGGCGAGGCTACACCTTC.

This chain uses TRBV5-1 with TRBJ2-3; 11 bases fit TRBD2. In germline, CDR1 is SGHRS, CDR2 YFSETQ. Trimming cost V 5 bases and J 0 bases; bases outside gene matches: 17. This CDR3 has 20 residues. The CDR3 spells CASSRKTGTSGTTSTDTQYF. CDR3 coding DNA: TGCGCCAGCAGTAGAAAAACCGGGACTAGCGGTACAACTAGCACAGATACGCAGTATTTT.

The rearrangement joins TRBV14 to TRBJ2-1; D is perhaps TRBD2 (6 bases). V lost 3 bases and J lost 0, with 9 bases in between. Per germline, CDR1 SGHDN and CDR2 FVKESK. The CDR3 has 15 amino acids. The CDR3 loop is CASSQVGGSYNEQFF. The DNA of the CDR3 is TGTGCCAGCAGCCAGGTGGGAGGCTCCTACAATGAGCAGTTCTTC.

This sequence joins TRBV11-2 and TRBJ2-1; D call uncertain. The CDR3 runs to 17 residues. Germline CDR1 reads SGHAT; CDR2 reads FQNNGV. V was cut by 2 bases and J by 2 bases, with 16 bases left in between. CDR3 bases: TGTGCCAGCAGCTTAACCCCCGACAACGGCCCCTACAATGAGCAGTTCTTC. Protein sequence: CASSLTPDNGPYNEQFF.

J is TRBJ1-4 and V is TRBV5-8; no clear D gene. Germline-derived CDR1 and CDR2 are SGHTS and YDEGEE. The V gene lost 5 bases and the J gene lost 7 bases, with 21 bases spanning the gap. The CDR3 is 16 residues long. The CDR3 DNA sequence: TGTGCCAGCAGACAACACCCCGGGGTCTCCTTTGAAAAACTGTTTTTT. It is translated as CASRQHPGVSFEKLFF.

V usage is TRBV19 and J usage is TRBJ2-2; 7 bases agree with TRBD1. V trimming: 1 base; J trimming: 8 bases; junction bases outside the gene matches: 1. The CDR3 consists of 13 residues. Germline-derived CDR1 and CDR2 are LNHDA and SQIVND (reference sequence). CDR3 loop: CASSIGGQGELFF. CDR3 bases: TGTGCCAGTAGTATAGGGGGACAGGGGGAGCTGTTTTTT.

This chain connects TRBV2 to TRBJ1-4, with a weak D call TRBD1 (6 bases). Germline-derived CDR1 and CDR2 are SNHLY and FYNNEI. This CDR3 contains 12 residues. Trimming took 6 bases from V and 7 from J, leaving 9 bases between them. For the CDR3, the DNA is TGTGCCAGCAGGAAGGACAGTGAAAAACTGTTTTTT. Translating gives CASRKDSEKLFF.

The V and J genes are TRBV5-6 and TRBJ2-7; 8 bases are shared with TRBD1. The CDR3 is 14 amino acids. CDR1 SGHDT and CDR2 YYEEEE come from the germline V gene. J was trimmed by 6 bases and V by 6 bases; bases with no gene match: 11. CDR3 in DNA: TGTGCCAGCACGGCCCGGGACAGGTCGTCCGAGCAGTACTTC. Translation gives CASTARDRSSEQYF.

This clone came up once. J is TRBJ2-7 and V is TRBV30, with 8 bases lining up with TRBD2. The germline V gene has CDR1 GTSNPN and CDR2 SVGIG (reference sequence). This CDR3 spans 14 amino acids. Trimming removed 3 bases from V and 6 bases from J; junction bases left unmatched: 10. The CDR3 nucleotides are TGTGCCTGGAGGGTTAGCGGGACTAGGGGCGAGCAGTACTTC. Amino acids: CAWRVSGTRGEQYF.

The table lists this clone with a few counts. This sequence joins TRBV7-9 and TRBJ2-1, with 7 bases lining up with TRBD1. The V gene's germline CDR1 is SEHNR and CDR2 FQNEAQ (reference sequence). This CDR3 contains 15 residues. Trimming took 9 bases from V and 4 from J; bases not matched to a gene: 12. CDR3 in amino acids: CASRPKGTAYNEQFF. CDR3 coding DNA: TGTGCCAGTCGACCTAAGGGGACAGCTTACAATGAGCAGTTCTTC.

This chain connects TRBV18 to TRBJ2-4, with 7 bases that match TRBD2. The CDR3 contains 14 residues. V shed 6 bases, J shed 4 bases, and the junction held 6 bases outside the gene matches. Germline V gene data show CDR1 as KGHSH and CDR2 as LQKENI. DNA of the CDR3: TGTGCCAGCTCTTTAGGGGACTATAAAAACATTCAGTACTTC. The encoded protein is CASSLGDYKNIQYF.

The V call is TRBV7-9, the J call TRBJ2-7, with TRBD2 identical over 13 bases. Per germline, CDR1 SEHNR and CDR2 FQNEAQ (reference sequence). V was pared by 5 bases and J by 6 bases, with 4 bases of the junction left unmatched. The CDR3 is 14 amino acids. CDR3 sequence (DNA): TGTGCCAGCAGCCCGGGGACTAGCGGGACCGAGCAGTACTTC. It yields the protein CASSPGTSGTEQYF.

The V gene is TRBV7-9, the J gene TRBJ1-2, with TRBD1 matching over 7 bases. This CDR3 is 15 amino acids long. V dropped 9 bases and J dropped 6; count of bases not matched to a gene: 16. The germline V gene has CDR1 SEHNR and CDR2 FQNEAQ (reference sequence). The CDR3 sequence: CASMPYQTGWDGYTF. The DNA for the CDR3 is TGTGCCAGTATGCCCTATCAGACAGGGTGGGATGGCTACACCTTC.

The J gene is TRBJ2-7, the V gene TRBV6-5; TRBD2 matches at 14 bases. After removal of 8 bases from V and 3 bases from J, the junction contained 3 bases not matched to a gene. The CDR3 length is 14 residues. Germline V gene sequence: CDR1 MNHEY, CDR2 SVGAGI. In nucleotides, the CDR3 is TGTGCCAGCCGGGGGACTAGCGGGAGCTACGAGCAGTACTTC. It translates to CASRGTSGSYEQYF.

The V gene is TRBV6-5, the J gene TRBJ2-7; 9 bases align to TRBD2. Trimming cost V 5 bases and J 7 bases; bases outside gene matches: 9. CDR3 length: 14 residues. Germline loops: CDR1 MNHEY, CDR2 SVGAGI. CDR3 sequence (DNA): TGTGCCAGCAGTCTTATAGCGGGAGCATTTGAGCAGTACTTC. Amino acids: CASSLIAGAFEQYF.

CDR3 protein: CASSQTDRTNYGYTF. The DNA of the CDR3 is TGCGCCAGCAGCCAAACGGACAGGACTAACTATGGCTACACCTTC. The chain couples TRBV4-1 to TRBJ1-2, with TRBD1 identical over 7 bases. This CDR3 spans 15 amino acids. CDR1 and CDR2 from the germline V gene are MGHRA and YSYEKL. Trimming removed 2 bases from V and 0 bases from J; junction bases left unmatched: 3.